This is a list of T cell receptor beta chains from one sample in a study of vaccination and CD4 T cells after COVID-19. TCRdb reprocessed the PCR reads with MiXCR, giving one entry per CDR3 protein. The sample yields fewer than 18,000 distinct CDR3 sequences, approximately 53% seen once. No antigens are known for them. Sequenced: CD4+ T cells from blood, cultured in vitro. The receptors derive from a human donor who had recovered from COVID-19. CDR3s include the opening cysteine and the closing phenylalanine or tryptophan. A D gene is named only where the DNA matches it firmly. Not all rows give a size; the values are once, few, many and, for expanded clones, a class.

NA | TRBJ2-5 | NA | TRBV7-6 | TGTGCCAGCAGCTTAGCGGGGTGGGAGCAGACCCAGTACTTC | CASSLAGWEQTQYF
NA | TRBJ2-7 | NA | TRBV7-8 | TGTGCCAGCAGCTTTTACTACGAGCAGTACTTC | CASSFYYEQYF
TRBD1 | TRBJ1-1 | NA | TRBV24-1 | TGTGCCACCAGTGCCAGCGGACAGGGGGCGCGAGCTTTCTTT | CATSASGQGARAFF
TRBD1 | TRBJ1-6 | few | TRBV2 | TGTGCCAGCAGTGCGGGACAGGGATTCGGTTCACCCCTCCACTTT | CASSAGQGFGSPLHF
TRBD1 | TRBJ1-1 | NA | TRBV5-1 | TGCGCCAGCAGCTTGGACAGGGGAGACACTGAAGCTTTCTTT | CASSLDRGDTEAFF
NA | TRBJ2-1 | NA | TRBV24-1 | TGTGCCACCAGTGTCGCGGACTCCTACAATGAGCAGTTCTTC | CATSVADSYNEQFF
NA | TRBJ2-7 | few | TRBV6-5 | TGTGCCAGCAGTTATCAGGTCTACGAGCAGTACTTC | CASSYQVYEQYF
TRBD2 | TRBJ2-3 | few | TRBV7-2 | TGTGCCAGCAGCTTAGGCACTAGCGGGATTGAGGTCACAGATACGCAGTATTTT | CASSLGTSGIEVTDTQYF
TRBD2 | TRBJ2-5 | NA | TRBV10-3 | TGTGCCGTCCTAGCGGGAGTTGGGCAAGAGACCCAGTACTTC | CAVLAGVGQETQYF
TRBD2 | TRBJ2-1 | NA | TRBV5-1 | TGCGCCAGCACCGTAGCGGGGTCCTACAATGAGCAGTTCTTC | CASTVAGSYNEQFF
TRBD2 | TRBJ2-1 | NA | TRBV2 | TGTGCCAGCAGTTCCCCGTTAGGGGGCGGGGGGGCCGAGCAGTTCTTC | CASSSPLGGGGAEQFF
NA | TRBJ1-3 | few | TRBV6-1 | TGTGCCAGCAGTCCCCAGGGCTCTGGAAACACCATATATTTT | CASSPQGSGNTIYF
NA | TRBJ2-1 | once | TRBV7-9 | TGTGCCAGCAGCGCTACCGGGACGGAGAACAATGAGCAGTTCTTC | CASSATGTENNEQFF
TRBD2 | TRBJ2-2 | NA | TRBV28 | TGTGCCATCACGGGGCTAGCGGGAGCTTCGAACACCGGGGAGCTGTTTTTT | CAITGLAGASNTGELFF
TRBD2 | TRBJ2-3 | NA | TRBV12-3/TRBV12-4 | TGTGCCAGCAGTCAGTTAGGGACTAGCGGGGGTTTAGATACGCAGTATTTT | CASSQLGTSGGLDTQYF
TRBD1 | TRBJ1-1 | NA | TRBV7-9 | TGTGCCAGCAGCTATACAGGGGGCATGATGAACACTGAAGCTTTCTTT | CASSYTGGMMNTEAFF
NA | TRBJ1-5 | NA | TRBV7-9 | TGTGCCAGCAGTCATGCGAGCATTTTCAATCAGCCCCAGCATTTT | CASSHASIFNQPQHF
TRBD2 | TRBJ2-2 | NA | TRBV10-3 | TGTGCCATCAGCATGACTAGCGGGAGCCCCACCGGGGAGCTGTTTTTT | CAISMTSGSPTGELFF
NA | TRBJ2-5 | NA | TRBV20-1 | TGCAGTGACCTATCCCCGGGAACACAAGAGACCCAGTACTTC | CSDLSPGTQETQYF
NA | TRBJ2-1 | NA | TRBV20-1 | TGCAGTGCTAGTAAGGACATTTCCTACAATGAGCAGTTCTTC | CSASKDISYNEQFF